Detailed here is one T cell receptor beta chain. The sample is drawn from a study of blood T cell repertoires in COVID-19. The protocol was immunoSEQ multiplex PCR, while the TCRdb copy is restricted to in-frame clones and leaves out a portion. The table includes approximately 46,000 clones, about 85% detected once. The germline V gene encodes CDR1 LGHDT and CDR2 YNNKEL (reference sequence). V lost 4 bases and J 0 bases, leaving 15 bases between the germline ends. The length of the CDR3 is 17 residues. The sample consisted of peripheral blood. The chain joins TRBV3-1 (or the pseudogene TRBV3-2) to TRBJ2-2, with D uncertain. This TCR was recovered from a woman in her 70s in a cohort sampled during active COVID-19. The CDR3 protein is CASSPTERNANTGELFF. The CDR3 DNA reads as TGTGCCAGCAGCCCCACTGAGCGTAACGCGAACACCGGGGAGCTGTTTTTT.